The 23 T cell receptor beta chains below all came from one sample that was sequenced in a study of blood T cells in healthy people across ages. Together with a sample-barcoded 5' primer, a J-beta primer mix was included in a second PCR lasting roughly 6 to 12 cycles. One entry per CDR3 protein, called by TCRdb with MiXCR from the 5' RACE reads. The sample records some 1.5 million distinct CDR3 sequences, about 42% being singletons. The material sequenced was blood. These receptors all come from a young woman in good health.

The chain recombines TRBV5-1 with TRBJ1-2; TRBD1 agrees at 9 bases. Trimming cost V 4 bases and J 5 bases; bases outside gene matches: 12. This CDR3 region has 16 residues. The germline CDR1 and CDR2 sequences are SGHRS and YFSETQ. The CDR3 bases are TGCGCCAGCAGCCCTGCTCTAACAGGGGGCCCTTATGGCTACACCTTC. This sequence encodes CASSPALTGGPYGYTF.

The J gene is TRBJ2-4, the V gene TRBV6-8; 11 positions agree with TRBD1. The V segment lost 2 bases and the J segment 3 bases; nucleotides outside the gene matches: 6. Per the germline V gene, CDR1 is MNHGY and CDR2 is SAAAGT. This CDR3 contains 17 residues. The CDR3 DNA sequence: TGTGCCAGCAGTTACCGCCCGGGACAGGGGGGCAAAAACATTCAGTACTTC. It yields the protein CASSYRPGQGGKNIQYF.

On this clonotype: The junction does not match germline at one end; this may be a read error. The J gene is TRBJ2-7, the V gene TRBV5-1; D possibly matches TRBD1 or TRBD2 (6 bases each). Germline CDR1 is SGHRS and CDR2 is YFSETQ. The CDR3 totals 13 residues. The CDR3 sequence: CGSSLGGPYEQYF. The CDR3 DNA follows: TGCGGCAGCAGCTTGGGGGGCCCCTACGAGCAGTACTTC. Together with reference TRBV5-1 and TRBJ2-7, the CDR3 gives the full variable domain: KAGVTQTPRYLIKTRGQQVTLSCSPISGHRSVSWYQQTPGQGLQFLFEYFSETQRNKGNFPGRFSGRQFSNSRSEMNVSTLELGDSALYLCGSSLGGPYEQYFGPGTRLTVT.

The chain joins TRBV20-1 to TRBJ2-1, with D unresolved. The germline V gene has CDR1 DFQATT and CDR2 SNEGSKA (reference sequence). Trimming pared 3 bases from V and 4 bases from J, leaving 10 bases between. The CDR3 runs to 13 residues. The CDR3 nucleotides are TGCAGTGCTAGGTGGCCCCTATACAATGAGCAGTTCTTC. Translating it yields CSARWPLYNEQFF.

This clonotype was seen a few times. The chain links TRBV6-5 to TRBJ2-7; 11 bases fit TRBD1. The CDR3 is made up of 15 amino acids. Trimming took 6 bases from V and 4 from J; bases not matched to a gene: 8. Germline CDR1 is MNHEY and CDR2 is SVGAGI. This CDR3 is CASSRDGTGGYEQYF. DNA of the CDR3: TGTGCCAGCAGCCGAGACGGGACAGGGGGTTACGAGCAGTACTTC.

V and J are TRBV28 and TRBJ2-5, with TRBD2 matching over 8 bases. Trimming took 5 bases from V and 11 from J; bases not matched to a gene: 16. The germline V gene has CDR1 MDHEN and CDR2 SYDVKM. The CDR3 spans 15 residues. The CDR3 region is CASSIGGGPWDEQYF. The DNA of the CDR3 is TGTGCCAGCAGTATCGGCGGGGGGCCCTGGGATGAGCAGTACTTC.

The chain recombines TRBV6-2 or TRBV6-3 with TRBJ1-3, with unresolved D. Germline V gene lookup returns CDR1 MNHEY and CDR2 SVGEGT. The CDR3 has 15 residues. Trimming removed 2 bases at V and 4 bases at J, with 12 bases between. CDR3 sequence: CASSYSGRVGNTIYF. The CDR3 DNA follows: TGTGCCAGCAGTTACAGCGGACGAGTAGGAAACACCATATATTTT.

This clonotype was counted between two and nine times. V usage is TRBV7-2 and J usage is TRBJ2-1; D is ambiguous. V gave up 3 bases and J gave up 4 bases, with 10 bases separating them. The CDR3 covers 14 residues. Germline assignment: CDR1 SGHTA and CDR2 FQGNSA. The chain's CDR3 is CASSFKPGYNEQFF. CDR3 coding DNA: TGTGCCAGCAGCTTTAAGCCAGGTTACAATGAGCAGTTCTTC. The whole variable domain, remainder taken from reference TRBV7-2 and TRBJ2-1, is GAGVSQSPSNKVTEKGKDVELRCDPISGHTALYWYRQSLGQGLEFLIYFQGNSAPDKSGLPSDRFSAERTGGSVSTLTIQRTQQEDSAVYLCASSFKPGYNEQFFGPGTRLTVL.

This clonotype was observed at least ten times. The chain combines TRBV20-1 with TRBJ2-1, with a weak D call TRBD2 (5 bases). The V end was cut by 4 bases, the J end by 8 bases, with 15 bases between. Germline assignment: CDR1 DFQATT and CDR2 SNEGSKA (reference sequence). This CDR3 has 13 amino acids. CDR3 sequence: CSAKDWSTYEQFF. Written as DNA, the CDR3 is TGCAGTGCTAAGGACTGGTCAACCTATGAGCAGTTCTTC.

This clonotype appeared a few times. The V and J genes are TRBV9 and TRBJ2-4, with D possibly TRBD2 on 6 matching bases. Germline assignment: CDR1 SGDLS and CDR2 YYNGEE. The CDR3 covers 14 residues. V was trimmed by 4 bases and J by 8 bases, leaving 16 bases between them. In nucleotides, the CDR3 is TGTGCCAGCAGCCCTTTCGGAGGGTTGGACATTCAGTACTTC. This encodes CASSPFGGLDIQYF. Filled out from reference TRBV9 and TRBJ2-4, the complete variable domain reads DSGVTQTPKHLITATGQRVTLRCSPRSGDLSVYWYQQSLDQGLQFLIQYYNGEERAKGNILERFSAQQFPDLHSELNLSSLELGDSALYFCASSPFGGLDIQYFGAGTRLSVL.

The chain uses TRBV19 and TRBJ1-2; 7 nucleotides match TRBD1. V was clipped by 0 bases and J by 2 bases; unmatched bases: 6. The germline CDR1 and CDR2 sequences are LNHDA and SQIVND (reference sequence). The CDR3 covers 16 residues. The CDR3 DNA sequence: TGTGCCAGTAGTATAGATCGGACAGGAGGAAACTATGGCTACACCTTC. Protein sequence: CASSIDRTGGNYGYTF.

This chain connects TRBV29-1 to TRBJ1-2; D uncertain. CDR1 and CDR2 (germline): SQVTM, ANQGSEA. The CDR3 runs to 13 residues. V was clipped by 3 bases and J by 2 bases, with 10 bases between them. CDR3 bases: TGCAGCGTTGACCGGAGAGTCAACTATGGCTACACCTTC. It is translated as CSVDRRVNYGYTF.

The V call is TRBV11-2, the J call TRBJ2-1, with 8 bases fitting TRBD1. Trimming at V came to 5 bases and at J to 0 bases, leaving 6 bases not matched to a gene. The CDR3 is made up of 16 amino acids. From germline, CDR1 is SGHAT and CDR2 FQNNGV. The CDR3 reads CASSHHRGNSYNEQFF. In DNA, the CDR3 is TGTGCCAGCAGCCATCACAGGGGGAACTCCTACAATGAGCAGTTCTTC.

Many counts were recorded for this clonotype. The J gene is TRBJ2-3, the V gene TRBV7-2; no firm D call. This CDR3 has 15 amino acids. Between the trimmed V and J ends, which lost 0 bases and 1 base, there was a span of 8 bases. Germline CDR1 is SGHTA and CDR2 is FQGNSA. CDR3 loop: CASSLAVLRTDTQYF. In DNA form, the CDR3 reads TGTGCCAGCAGCTTAGCGGTCCTCCGCACAGATACGCAGTATTTT.

Points on this clonotype: An end of the junction does not agree with germline; a read error may underlie this. This chain joins TRBV20-1 and TRBJ2-4, with D hard to call. Gene TRBJ2-7 matches the end of the DNA better, so the J call may be wrong. This CDR3 has 13 amino acids. CDR1 and CDR2 (germline): DFQATT, SNEGSKA (reference sequence). CDR3 DNA: TGCAGTGCTAGGTTGCAGGCCTCCTGCGAGCAGTACTTC. This codes for CSARLQASCEQYF.

The V and J genes are TRBV2 and TRBJ2-3; 8 positions agree with TRBD1. CDR1 is SNHLY and CDR2 is FYNNEI in the germline V gene. This CDR3 is built from 16 residues. J lost 6 bases, V lost 8 bases, and 16 bases had no gene match. Here the CDR3 reads CASSSSGQGEEDTQYF. The CDR3 DNA sequence: TGTGCCAGCTCCTCCTCAGGACAGGGAGAAGAGGATACGCAGTATTTT.

This clonotype has just a few counts. V usage is TRBV24-1 and J usage is TRBJ2-3, with 10 bases matching TRBD2. CDR3 length: 15 residues. The ends lost 4 bases at V and 5 bases at J; junction bases unmatched: 5. CDR1 and CDR2 from the germline V gene are KGHDR and SFDVKD. Here the CDR3 reads CATSDGSGGEDTQYF. The CDR3 nucleotides are TGTGCCACCAGTGACGGCAGCGGGGGGGAAGATACGCAGTATTTT.

This clonotype was recorded a few times. This chain uses TRBV10-3 with TRBJ2-7, with 7 bases identical to TRBD1. Germline V CDR1 and CDR2: ENHRY, SYGVKD. V was clipped by 1 base and J by 1 base; unmatched bases: 7. This CDR3 region has 16 residues. DNA of the CDR3: TGTGCCATCAGTGAGTTTGCAGGGGGTGGATCCTACGAGCAGTACTTC. This codes for CAISEFAGGGSYEQYF.

This clonotype has more than one count but fewer than ten. The gene calls are TRBV20-1 and TRBJ1-6; tentatively, D is TRBD1 (5 bases). The germline CDR1 and CDR2 sequences are DFQATT and SNEGSKA (reference sequence). The CDR3 is 14 residues long. Trimming pared 6 bases from V and 5 bases from J, leaving 14 bases between. CDR3 coding DNA: TGCAGTGCCTCCCTTCAGGGCAATAATTCACCCCTCCACTTT. Residues: CSASLQGNNSPLHF.

The chain uses TRBV7-2 and TRBJ1-3, with 7 positions matching TRBD1. The junction had 7 bases not matched to a gene; V was cut back by 5 bases and J by 0 bases. Per the germline V gene, CDR1 is SGHTA and CDR2 is FQGNSA. CDR3 length equals 16 residues. The CDR3 coding sequence is TGTGCCAGCAGCCCAGGGGGACAGTTCTCTGGAAACACCATATATTTT. Its translation is CASSPGGQFSGNTIYF.

The chain uses TRBV7-2 and TRBJ2-1; perhaps TRBD2 as D (7 bases). CDR3 length equals 15 residues. Trimming cost V 3 bases and J 5 bases, with 14 bases left between them. Germline assignment: CDR1 SGHTA and CDR2 FQGNSA. CDR3 coding DNA: TGTGCCAGCAGCTTCGGGGGCGCGGGGGACAATGAGCAGTTCTTC. This sequence encodes CASSFGGAGDNEQFF.

In its sample, this clonotype was seen once. This rearrangement joins TRBV7-9 to TRBJ1-4, with TRBD1 identical over 9 bases. The germline gives CDR1 SEHNR, CDR2 FQNEAQ (reference sequence). The CDR3 is made up of 15 amino acids. V lost 6 bases to trimming and J lost 10 bases; unmatched junction nucleotides: 12. The DNA of the CDR3 is TGTGCCAGCAGTTTCTTTCGGGACAGGGAGCGAAAACTGTTTTTT. This sequence encodes CASSFFRDRERKLFF.

This clonotype turned up a few times. The chain joins TRBV11-2 to TRBJ2-1, with D tentatively TRBD1 or TRBD2 (6 bases each). This CDR3 has 16 amino acids. Germline-derived CDR1 and CDR2 are SGHAT and FQNNGV. V was clipped by 3 bases and J by 8 bases, with 20 bases between them. The CDR3 sequence: CASSLYSGATRDEQFF. For the CDR3, the DNA is TGTGCCAGCAGCTTGTACTCGGGGGCCACAAGGGATGAGCAGTTCTTC.